This entry features one T cell receptor beta chain sequence. Its antigen remains unknown. The CDR3 does not end in the conserved phenylalanine or tryptophan, so this is likely a read error. No DNA is shown, since the ends of the CDR3 on it are uncertain; the CDR3 is the one TCRdb lists. The CDR3 region is 14 residues in length, termini included. Germline assignment: CDR1 LNHDA and CDR2 SQIVND (reference sequence). These data originate in a study of CD8+CD57+ T cells in acquired aplastic anemia. Overall study: An average of approximately 3.2 ug of DNA was obtained from sorted CD4+ and CD8+ cells. CD4+ cells from healthy donors averaged about 10.8 million reads. General study results and limits: Patients shared 25 to 30 CD8+ CDR3 sequences with controls.

TCR beta VDJ combinations and CDR3 sequences were profiled from genomic DNA. One entry per CDR3 protein, called by TCRdb with MiXCR from the reads. Of hundreds of thousands of distinct CDR3 sequences listed, 65% to 75% are singletons. Sequencing was performed on sorted CD4+, CD8+, or CD8+CD57+ T cells (not recorded which) from PBMCs. The receptor was isolated from a human donor in good health, serving as a control. This chain joins TRBV19 and TRBJ1-2; the DNA was not used to check the table's D call, TRBD1. CDR3 in amino acids: CASTPGGTLSGNTI.